This is a list of T cell receptor beta chains from one sample in a study of ipilimumab plus nivolumab after autologous stem cell transplantation. TCRdb's table, derived via immunoSEQ multiplex PCR, lists solely in-frame clones and lacks some. The sample shows around 84,000 clones, under 85% of them seen only once. Specimen: PBMCs, collected in a trial of ipilimumab plus nivolumab as post-transplant consolidation. The receptors originated from a male donor with diffuse large B-cell lymphoma. Each CDR3 is given with its conserved first and last residue. Fields, in order: D gene, V gene, clone size, J gene, CDR3 DNA, CDR3 protein. The D gene is left open where the match is weak. Size values are once, few and many counts, or a class for expanded clones, and some rows have none.

d_call: .
v_call: TRBV11-2
clone_size: .
j_call: TRBJ2-7
cdr3_nt: TGTGCCAGCAGCTTAGATTATGGGACGACCTACGAGCAGTACTTC
cdr3_aa: CASSLDYGTTYEQYF

d_call: .
v_call: TRBV6-5
clone_size: .
j_call: TRBJ1-5
cdr3_nt: TGTGCCAGCAGTTACAGGGCGGGTAGCAATCAGCCCCAGCATTTT
cdr3_aa: CASSYRAGSNQPQHF

d_call: .
v_call: TRBV23-1
clone_size: .
j_call: TRBJ2-2
cdr3_nt: TGCGCCAGCAGTCAATCAGGGCACCCTCGGGTCACCGGGGAGCTGTTTTTT
cdr3_aa: CASSQSGHPRVTGELFF

d_call: .
v_call: TRBV27
clone_size: .
j_call: TRBJ1-5
cdr3_nt: TGTGCCAGCAGTTCTAAGGGGCAGCCCCAGCATTTT
cdr3_aa: CASSSKGQPQHF

d_call: .
v_call: TRBV6-6
clone_size: .
j_call: TRBJ1-1
cdr3_nt: TGTGCCACTGTGGGGGGCGGCGGTGAAGCTTTCTTT
cdr3_aa: CATVGGGGEAFF

d_call: .
v_call: TRBV2
clone_size: .
j_call: TRBJ2-5
cdr3_nt: TGTGCCAGCAGGCCGGGGGAGACCCAGTACTTC
cdr3_aa: CASRPGETQYF

d_call: .
v_call: TRBV5-1
clone_size: .
j_call: TRBJ2-4
cdr3_nt: TGCGCCAGCAGCAATGAACCGGGGCCCTGGGACTTC
cdr3_aa: CASSNEPGPWDF

d_call: TRBD1
v_call: TRBV27
clone_size: .
j_call: TRBJ2-7
cdr3_nt: TGTGCCAGCAGTGGACAGGGGCAGTCCTACGAGCAGTACTTC
cdr3_aa: CASSGQGQSYEQYF

d_call: .
v_call: TRBV2
clone_size: .
j_call: TRBJ2-6
cdr3_nt: TGTGCCAGCAGTGAAGGGCGGAGGGCTGGGGCCAACGTCCTGACTTTC
cdr3_aa: CASSEGRRAGANVLTF

d_call: .
v_call: TRBV4-1
clone_size: .
j_call: TRBJ1-2
cdr3_nt: TGCGCCAGCAGCCAAGTGGGCGGGGTGGTTGGCTACACCTTC
cdr3_aa: CASSQVGGVVGYTF

d_call: TRBD2
v_call: TRBV2
clone_size: .
j_call: TRBJ2-3
cdr3_nt: TGTGCCAGCAGTCTTCGGGGGGGGCTCACAGATACGCAGTATTTT
cdr3_aa: CASSLRGGLTDTQYF

d_call: .
v_call: TRBV5-1
clone_size: .
j_call: TRBJ2-2
cdr3_nt: TGCGCCAGCAGCCTACAGGGACCCGGGGAGCTGTTTTTT
cdr3_aa: CASSLQGPGELFF

d_call: .
v_call: TRBV5-6
clone_size: .
j_call: TRBJ1-2
cdr3_nt: TGTGCCAGCAGCTTAGGCAGTACTAACTATGGCTACACCTTC
cdr3_aa: CASSLGSTNYGYTF

d_call: .
v_call: TRBV19
clone_size: .
j_call: TRBJ2-2
cdr3_nt: TGTGCCAGTAGTATAGATCGCACCGGGGGAGGGGAGCTGTTTTTT
cdr3_aa: CASSIDRTGGGELFF

d_call: .
v_call: TRBV6-1
clone_size: .
j_call: TRBJ1-2
cdr3_nt: TGTGCCAGCAGTGAAAGGCAGGGACCCCTCAACTATGGCTACACCTTC
cdr3_aa: CASSERQGPLNYGYTF

d_call: .
v_call: TRBV30
clone_size: .
j_call: TRBJ1-3
cdr3_nt: TGTGCCTGGAACAGGGAAATTCCTGGAAACACCATATATTTT
cdr3_aa: CAWNREIPGNTIYF

d_call: .
v_call: TRBV6-5
clone_size: .
j_call: TRBJ1-2
cdr3_nt: TGTGCCAGCAGTGACCGCAGACAGTGGACCTTC
cdr3_aa: CASSDRRQWTF

d_call: TRBD1
v_call: TRBV7-2
clone_size: .
j_call: TRBJ1-5
cdr3_nt: TGTGCCAGCAGCCCACGACAGGGCTATCAGCCCCAGCATTTT
cdr3_aa: CASSPRQGYQPQHF

d_call: .
v_call: TRBV6-5
clone_size: few
j_call: TRBJ1-6
cdr3_nt: TGTGCCAGCAGTTACCGGGCGGGGTTTCTTAATTCACCCCTCCACTTT
cdr3_aa: CASSYRAGFLNSPLHF

d_call: .
v_call: TRBV25-1
clone_size: .
j_call: TRBJ2-5
cdr3_nt: TGTGCCAGCAGTTACGGGGCGTTGGAGACCCAGTACTTC
cdr3_aa: CASSYGALETQYF

d_call: .
v_call: TRBV9
clone_size: .
j_call: TRBJ2-3
cdr3_nt: TGTGCCAGCAGCGTAGAGGGACTCATAACAGATACGCAGTATTTT
cdr3_aa: CASSVEGLITDTQYF

d_call: .
v_call: TRBV14
clone_size: once
j_call: TRBJ1-1
cdr3_nt: TGTGCCAGCAGCCAAGATCCCGGAAAGAACACTGAAGCTTTCTTT
cdr3_aa: CASSQDPGKNTEAFF

d_call: .
v_call: TRBV7-9
clone_size: .
j_call: TRBJ2-7
cdr3_nt: TGTGCCAGCAGCTTAGTCCACGTAGGGGTCCAGTACTTC
cdr3_aa: CASSLVHVGVQYF

d_call: .
v_call: TRBV19
clone_size: few
j_call: TRBJ1-3
cdr3_nt: TGTGCCAGTAGTATCGGGACGGCTGTCTCTGGAAACACCATATATTTT
cdr3_aa: CASSIGTAVSGNTIYF

d_call: TRBD1
v_call: TRBV5-6
clone_size: .
j_call: TRBJ1-2
cdr3_nt: TGTGCCAGCAGACGTATAGGGACAGCAGGAGGCTACACCTTC
cdr3_aa: CASRRIGTAGGYTF

d_call: .
v_call: TRBV2
clone_size: .
j_call: TRBJ1-2
cdr3_nt: TGTGCCAGCAGGGCAAGTATTATCTATGGCTACACCTTC
cdr3_aa: CASRASIIYGYTF

d_call: TRBD1
v_call: TRBV5-1
clone_size: once
j_call: TRBJ1-1
cdr3_nt: TGCGCCAGCAGCTTAACGACAGGGATCACTGAAGCTTTCTTT
cdr3_aa: CASSLTTGITEAFF